What follows is one TCR beta chain and its context. Its antigen remains undetermined. No much larger clone is present one base from it, and per-base qualities are unavailable. The CDR3 spans 16 residues, from the cysteine through the phenylalanine. Only the CDR3 region is kept as DNA, spanning 48 bases read in frame from base 1. Trimming at the junction amounts to 1 base on V and 1 base on J, and the germline ends lie 13 bases apart. CDR1 and CDR2 are drawn from the germline V gene: LGHNA, YNFKEQ. The data derive from a study of blood T cells in healthy people across ages (dated by TCRdb to the mid-2010s). At the level of the whole study: In model experiments, roughly one uniquely barcoded TCR beta cDNA molecule per two T cells was captured by template switching. Using the same blood draw, the study looked at two additional independent replicas of 1 million unique cDNA reads for two donors, one aged 18 to 29 and the other aged 80 or older. The study measured age-related changes in TCR beta repertoire diversity using deep sequencing normalized with unique cDNA molecular identifiers. The donors were divided into four age groups: young (average roughly 15 years), middle-aged (almost 40), aged (around 59) and long-lived (about 79). Donors of different ages were randomly distributed across sequencing lanes to avoid experimental bias.

The study at large found these results: Since profiling was done on bulk unsorted PBMCs, naive and antigen-experienced compartments could not be conclusively compared. The long-lived group showed more naive CD4+ T cells, fewer expanded clones and increased TCR diversity than the aged group, suggesting age selection. Total diversity estimates from one million sequenced T cells were considered lower bounds and underestimates. Donor CMV infection status was unknown, potentially confounding age-related changes in expanded clonotypes. The percentage of naive T cells measured by flow cytometry correlated strongly with observed TCR beta diversity. Observed TCR beta diversity per million T cells fell roughly linearly with age, and a significant reduction was already apparent by age roughly 40.

Donors were roughly 40 systemically healthy Caucasian individuals from Russia aged 6 to 90 years. Around 10 milliliters of peripheral blood were collected from each donor into EDTA-treated Vacutainer tubes. Ficoll-Paque density-gradient centrifugation was used to isolate PBMCs, with at least 7 million per sample. Trizol reagent was used to extract total RNA from PBMCs, with at least 5.5 micrograms per sample. For every donor, flow cytometry on a PBMC aliquot measured the percentage of naive CD45RAhigh/CD27high T cells. The library was produced with 5' RACE. Instrument used: Illumina HiSeq 2500. A second roughly 6 to 11 cycle PCR used a sample-barcoded 5' primer and a J-beta primer mix. A template-switch 5' adaptor carrying 12 random nucleotides introduced a unique molecular identifier onto each TCR beta cDNA molecule. Each sample yielded at least 3 million CDR3-containing paired-end reads. First-strand cDNA synthesis was performed from all RNA using the Mint cDNA synthesis kit, with priming by a TRBC-specific oligonucleotide. Following uracil-DNA glycosylase treatment, all cDNA underwent a first 18-cycle PCR with the universal primers M1SS and BC2_uni_R. The source study handled its data this way. Normalization of each sample was performed by random selection of 1 million high-quality reads, each carrying a distinct molecular identifier. Instead of being binned into consensus sequences, reads that shared molecular identifiers were thrown out. MiTCR, run with a Q25 quality threshold and the strictest error-elimination algorithm, handled CDR3 identification, clonotype clustering and error correction. Lower-bound total TCR beta diversity was estimated with a nonparametric unseen species model using Euler transformation. TCRdb cleaned the public reads at Q25 with fastp, built clones with MiXCR and kept in-frame beta chains. Under each unique CDR3 protein, matching rows form one entry showing the most common genes and DNA. TCRdb's processing, not the authors' own work, is the source of the V and J calls. Across this sample there are about a million distinct CDR3 sequences, with just over 50% seen only once. 20% to 25% of the sample lies in the top ten.

The sequence was obtained from a woman aged 60 to 75 in good health. This chain is built from TRBV4-2 and TRBJ1-1, and the D gene may be TRBD1, 6 bases matching. Sequenced: blood. The CDR3 sequence is CASSQGPRQANTEAFF. The DNA sequence is given as TGTGCCAGCAGCCAAGGGCCCAGACAGGCGAACACTGAAGCTTTCTTT.